This T cell receptor (beta chain) was captured in a study of blood T cells in healthy people across ages. This clonotype came up a few times. What it binds is not known. A J-beta primer mix and a sample-barcoded 5' primer were used in a second PCR of roughly 6 to 11 cycles. TCRdb re-called the 5' RACE reads through MiXCR, storing one row per CDR3 protein. This sample has approximately 1.5 million distinct CDR3 sequences, with almost 35% found just once. Researchers collected 9.5 to 10 milliliters of peripheral blood from every single donor. The junction had 4 bases not matched to a gene; V was cut back by 5 bases and J by 4 bases. Germline lookup yields CDR1 DFQATT and CDR2 SNEGSKA (reference sequence). The CDR3 totals 13 residues. Study-wide points: Any changes in expanded clonotypes were possibly confounded, as donor CMV status remained unknown. Long-lived donors carried more naive CD4+ cells and greater diversity than aged donors.

The chain has TRBV20-1 and TRBJ2-1; TRBD2 matches 8 bases. This sequence was found in a woman aged 25 to 39 in good health. The material sequenced was blood. Here the CDR3 DNA reads TGCAGTGCTGGGCGGGGGGCTTACAATGAGCAGTTCTTC. Its protein product is CSAGRGAYNEQFF.